The 19 T cell receptor beta chains listed next were all sequenced from one sample in a study of CD4 T cells in relation to SARS-CoV-2 and coronaviruses (dated by TCRdb to 2020 to 2022). CD4+ T cells from unexposed donors were collected before the COVID-19 pandemic (2011-2018). After 10 days of culture, CD4+ T cells were isolated with the EasySep CD4+ T cell isolation kit. The antigens of these receptors remain unknown. The method behind the library was the immunoSEQ multiplex PCR assay. TCRdb took over this immuneACCESS table, retaining in-frame rearrangements with V and J assigned. Such tables are incomplete; in checked studies, under half of the missing clones stem from an unresolved V gene, and the remainder is unexplained. Counted in this sample were about 22,000 clones; about three quarters of them appeared once. About 16% of the sample is in the top ten clones. The specimen sequenced was CD4+ T cells from PBMCs, cultured in vitro. These TCRs come from a human donor in good health.

The chain couples TRBV3-1 (or the pseudogene TRBV3-2) to TRBJ1-4; maybe TRBD1 (5 bases). CDR3 length: 14 amino acids. Germline V gene sequence: CDR1 LGHDT, CDR2 YNNKEL (reference sequence). Trimming cost V 4 bases and J 8 bases, with 14 bases left between them. CDR3 sequence: CASSPRGGGEKLFF. CDR3 coding DNA: TGTGCCAGCAGCCCCCGGGGTGGGGGGGAAAAACTGTTTTTT.

The chain has TRBV12-3 or TRBV12-4 and TRBJ1-2, with 8 bases aligning to TRBD1. Trimming cost V 4 bases and J 4 bases; bases outside gene matches: 2. This CDR3 spans 13 amino acids. CDR3 sequence reads: CASSSGGGYGYTF. The CDR3 DNA reads TGTGCCAGCAGTTCAGGGGGCGGCTATGGCTACACCTTC.

V is TRBV5-1 and J is TRBJ2-5; perhaps TRBD1 as D (5 bases). The CDR3 contains 14 residues. V gave up 0 bases and J gave up 2 bases, with 8 bases separating them. Germline V CDR1 and CDR2: SGHRS, YFSETQ. CDR3 sequence: CASSLGQSQETQYF. The CDR3 DNA reads as TGCGCCAGCAGCTTGGGACAGTCTCAAGAGACCCAGTACTTC.

The chain links TRBV6-5 to TRBJ1-2; D gene ambiguous. V gave up 6 bases and J gave up 3 bases, with 14 bases separating them. Germline V CDR1 and CDR2: MNHEY, SVGAGI. The CDR3 totals 14 residues. Written as DNA, the CDR3 is TGTGCCAGCAGCCCGATGGGAGTTGACTATGGCTACACCTTC. The encoded protein is CASSPMGVDYGYTF.

The J gene is TRBJ2-6, the V gene TRBV19; D unclear. The CDR3 totals 17 residues. Trimming left V 7 bases short and J 0 bases short, with 16 bases between. CDR1 and CDR2 (germline): LNHDA, SQIVND (reference sequence). The CDR3 sequence: CASTGTLPNSGANVLTF. The CDR3 DNA is TGTGCCAGTACCGGCACTCTGCCTAACTCTGGGGCCAACGTCCTGACTTTC.

V is TRBV6-5 and J is TRBJ2-7; 9 nucleotides match TRBD1. This CDR3 is 14 amino acids long. V shed 6 bases, J shed 5 bases, and the junction held 8 bases outside the gene matches. Germline V gene lookup returns CDR1 MNHEY and CDR2 SVGAGI. The CDR3 protein is CASSPRGQGDEQYF. The DNA of the CDR3 is TGTGCCAGCAGCCCCCGGGGACAGGGCGACGAGCAGTACTTC.

The gene calls are TRBV24-1 and TRBJ1-4; D is unresolved. This CDR3 spans 13 amino acids. The germline CDR1 and CDR2 sequences are KGHDR and SFDVKD. The V gene lost 10 bases and the J gene lost 8 bases, with 16 bases spanning the gap. CDR3 in DNA: TGTGCCACGTCGGGCGGCCCGGTAGAAAAACTGTTTTTT. Its translation is CATSGGPVEKLFF.

The chain combines TRBV6-5 with TRBJ1-1, with D uncertain. The CDR3 extends over 14 amino acids. V gave up 2 bases and J gave up 0 bases, with 7 bases separating them. The germline gives CDR1 MNHEY, CDR2 SVGAGI. CDR3: CASSYRALNTEAFF. DNA of the CDR3: TGTGCCAGCAGTTACCGGGCTTTGAACACTGAAGCTTTCTTT.

This clone was counted only a few times. J is TRBJ1-1 and V is TRBV3-1 (or the pseudogene TRBV3-2); 9 bases are a match to TRBD1. Germline loops: CDR1 LGHDT, CDR2 YNNKEL (reference sequence). This CDR3 comprises 15 residues. Germline trimming cut 3 bases from V and 3 bases from J; bases unmatched to any gene: 5. CDR3 DNA: TGTGCCAGCAGCCAGGCACGGGACAGGGACACTGAAGCTTTCTTT. This gives the protein CASSQARDRDTEAFF.

The chain has TRBV18 and TRBJ2-7; 7 nucleotides match TRBD1. CDR1 KGHSH and CDR2 LQKENI come from the germline V gene. The CDR3 covers 14 residues. With 2 bases clipped from V and 6 bases from J, the junction kept 7 bases outside the gene matches. CDR3 in DNA: TGTGCCAGCTCACCAGCAGACAGGGTGGGCGAGCAGTACTTC. Translating it yields CASSPADRVGEQYF.

This clone was detected only a few times. The chain recombines TRBV28 with TRBJ2-7; the D gene is possibly TRBD2 (5 bases). The CDR3 is made up of 14 amino acids. V lost 5 bases to trimming and J lost 4 bases, with 15 bases between them. CDR1 is MDHEN, CDR2 SYDVKM, per germline. The CDR3 sequence: CASSTGGLIYEQYF. The CDR3 coding sequence is TGTGCCAGCAGTACCGGAGGCCTAATATACGAGCAGTACTTC.

The chain uses TRBV5-1 and TRBJ1-3; D possibly corresponds to TRBD1 (5 bases). The length of the CDR3 is 16 residues. Deletions cut 0 bases from V and 5 bases from J, with 15 bases between. Germline CDR1 and CDR2: SGHRS and YFSETQ. The CDR3 coding sequence is TGCGCCAGCAGCTTGGCCAGCGGGGGAGAAAGAAACACCATATATTTT. It specifies CASSLASGGERNTIYF.

This clone has just a few counts. The V gene is TRBV3-1 (or the pseudogene TRBV3-2), the J gene TRBJ2-1; D not certain. Between the trimmed V and J ends, which lost 0 bases and 2 bases, there was a span of 11 bases. This CDR3 is 16 amino acids long. From germline, CDR1 is LGHDT and CDR2 YNNKEL (reference sequence). The CDR3 protein is CASSQESRKTYNEQFF. The CDR3, as DNA: TGTGCCAGCAGCCAAGAATCTCGTAAAACCTACAATGAGCAGTTCTTC.

The chain combines TRBV20-1 with TRBJ1-1; D is uncertain. The V gene lost 3 bases and the J gene lost 4 bases, with 12 bases spanning the gap. The CDR3 has 13 residues. Germline V gene data show CDR1 as DFQATT and CDR2 as SNEGSKA (reference sequence). Written as DNA, the CDR3 is TGCAGTGCTAGTGTTGCCCGGAGCACTGAAGCTTTCTTT. Translated: CSASVARSTEAFF.

V usage is TRBV6-2 or TRBV6-3 and J usage is TRBJ1-5; 7 bases fit TRBD1. The V gene end was trimmed by 5 bases and the J gene end by 3 bases; junction bases not matched to a gene: 7. This CDR3 contains 15 residues. The germline gives CDR1 MNHEY, CDR2 SVGEGT. CDR3: CASSKGTAYNQPQHF. CDR3 bases: TGTGCCAGCAGTAAAGGGACAGCCTACAATCAGCCCCAGCATTTT.

The CDR3 reads CASSYTRDRAYF. As DNA, the CDR3 is TGTGCCAGCAGTTACACCCGGGACAGGGCGTACTTC. This chain connects TRBV28 to TRBJ2-7; TRBD1 aligns across 9 bases. The CDR3 totals 12 residues. With 4 bases clipped from V and 12 bases from J, the junction kept 7 bases outside the gene matches. Germline V CDR1 and CDR2: MDHEN, SYDVKM.

This clone was counted between two and nine times. V and J are TRBV3-1 (or the pseudogene TRBV3-2) and TRBJ2-7; D unclear. The CDR3 runs to 14 residues. Germline V gene lookup returns CDR1 LGHDT and CDR2 YNNKEL (reference sequence). Trimming removed 0 bases at V and 0 bases at J, with 6 bases between. CDR3 protein: CASSQEVSSYEQYF. The CDR3, as DNA: TGTGCCAGCAGCCAAGAGGTGAGCTCCTACGAGCAGTACTTC.

This clone came up once. The J gene is TRBJ1-2, the V gene TRBV19; maybe TRBD1 (5 bases). Germline assignment: CDR1 LNHDA and CDR2 SQIVND (reference sequence). The V end lost 7 bases, the J end lost 2 bases, and 14 bases lay between the germline ends. The CDR3 runs 14 residues. The CDR3 DNA is TGTGCCAGTACAATAGATTGGGGGAACTATGGCTACACCTTC. It translates to CASTIDWGNYGYTF.

The genes are TRBV24-1 and TRBJ1-6; TRBD1 aligns across 7 bases. In germline, CDR1 is KGHDR, CDR2 SFDVKD. This CDR3 is built from 14 residues. The trim removed 6 bases at V and 6 bases at J, leaving 4 bases unmatched. The CDR3 DNA is TGTGCCACCAGTACGACAGGGACTAATTCACCCCTCCACTTT. It codes for CATSTTGTNSPLHF.